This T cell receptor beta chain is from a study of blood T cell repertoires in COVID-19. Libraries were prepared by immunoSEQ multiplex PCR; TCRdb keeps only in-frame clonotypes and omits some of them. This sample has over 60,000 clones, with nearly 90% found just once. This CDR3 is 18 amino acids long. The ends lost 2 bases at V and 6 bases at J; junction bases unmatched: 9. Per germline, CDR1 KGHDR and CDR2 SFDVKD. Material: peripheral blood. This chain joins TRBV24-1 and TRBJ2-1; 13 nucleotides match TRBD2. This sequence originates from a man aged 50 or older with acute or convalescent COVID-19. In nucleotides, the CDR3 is TGTGCCACCAGTGATTCCGGACTAGCGGGAGTAGTGAGCAATGAGCAGTTCTTC. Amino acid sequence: CATSDSGLAGVVSNEQFF.